The entry below gives a single T cell receptor beta chain sequence along with its context. Its specificity is not known. This PCR relied on a set of 60 Vbeta primers and 13 Jbeta primers. Sequencing was performed with immunoSEQ multiplex PCR; in TCRdb, only in-frame clones are kept and a portion is missing. Seen here are roughly 120,000 clones, around 74% observed once, and the top ten hold 30%. This sample stems from a study of cytomegalovirus exposure and HLA in healthy donors. Whole-study findings and limits: Cytomegalovirus status was reportedly diagnosed by the classifier with high sensitivity and specificity. Within an earlier analysis, most TCR beta V segments proved productive either about 87% or about 30% of the time. The listing of 150 to 200 TCR beta chains classed them as cytomegalovirus-associated. Researchers reportedly found TCR beta sequences accurately predicted most subjects' HLA-A and HLA-B alleles.

Trimming at V came to 5 bases and at J to 3 bases, leaving 4 bases not matched to a gene. CDR3 size: 13 residues. The germline V gene encodes CDR1 WNHNN and CDR2 SYGVQD (reference sequence). The clonotype originates from a man in his fifties or sixties in good health and CMV-seropositive. The V and J genes are TRBV10-1 and TRBJ2-7; 7 bases match TRBD1. Sequenced sample: PBMCs. CDR3 sequence (DNA): TGCGCCAGCAGTCCGGGACAGAACTACGAGCAGTACTTC. It is translated as CASSPGQNYEQYF.